This T cell receptor beta chain was recorded in a study of T cell responses to AZD1222 COVID-19 vaccine. Study as a whole: Second-dose timings of about 4 or about 12 weeks were pooled.

Germline lookup yields CDR1 LGHNA and CDR2 YSLEER. V was shortened by 0 bases and J by 0 bases, with 8 bases between the two germline ends. The CDR3 is 15 residues long. The method was immunoSEQ multiplex PCR; TCRdb's version includes in-frame clones alone and lacks a portion of them. The sample consists of some 120,000 clones, approximately 90% of them appearing once. Sample: peripheral blood, taken on day 0 of AZD1222 vaccination. The chain combines TRBV4-3 with TRBJ1-1; D unclear. The TCR was taken from an adult in good health. CDR3 region: CASSQDTRMNTEAFF. CDR3 nucleotide sequence: TGCGCCAGCAGCCAAGATACGAGGATGAACACTGAAGCTTTCTTT.